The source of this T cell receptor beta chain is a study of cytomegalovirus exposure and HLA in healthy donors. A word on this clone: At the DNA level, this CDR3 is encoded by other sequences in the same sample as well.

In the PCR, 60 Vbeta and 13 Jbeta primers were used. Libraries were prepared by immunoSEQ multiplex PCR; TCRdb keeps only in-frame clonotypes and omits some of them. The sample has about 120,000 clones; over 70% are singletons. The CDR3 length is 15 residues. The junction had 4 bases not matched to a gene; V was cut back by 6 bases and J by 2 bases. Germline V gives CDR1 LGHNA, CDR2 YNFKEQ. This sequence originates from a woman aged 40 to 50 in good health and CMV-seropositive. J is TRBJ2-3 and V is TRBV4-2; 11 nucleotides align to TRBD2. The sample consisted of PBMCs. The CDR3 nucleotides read TGTGCCAGCAGTTATAGCGGGGGGGTCACAGATACGCAGTATTTT. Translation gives CASSYSGGVTDTQYF.